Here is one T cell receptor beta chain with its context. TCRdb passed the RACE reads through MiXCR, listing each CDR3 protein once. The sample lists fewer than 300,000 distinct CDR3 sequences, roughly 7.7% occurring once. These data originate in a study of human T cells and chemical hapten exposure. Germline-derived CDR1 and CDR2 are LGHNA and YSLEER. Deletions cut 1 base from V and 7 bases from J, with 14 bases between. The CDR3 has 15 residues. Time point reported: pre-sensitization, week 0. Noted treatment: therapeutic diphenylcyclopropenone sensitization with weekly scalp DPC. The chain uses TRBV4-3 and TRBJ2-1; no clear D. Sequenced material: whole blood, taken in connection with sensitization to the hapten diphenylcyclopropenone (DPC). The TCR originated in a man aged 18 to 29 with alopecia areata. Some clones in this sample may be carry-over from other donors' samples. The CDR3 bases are TGCGCCAGCAGCCAAGGCGTACAACAAGGAAATGAGCAGTTCTTC. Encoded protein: CASSQGVQQGNEQFF.